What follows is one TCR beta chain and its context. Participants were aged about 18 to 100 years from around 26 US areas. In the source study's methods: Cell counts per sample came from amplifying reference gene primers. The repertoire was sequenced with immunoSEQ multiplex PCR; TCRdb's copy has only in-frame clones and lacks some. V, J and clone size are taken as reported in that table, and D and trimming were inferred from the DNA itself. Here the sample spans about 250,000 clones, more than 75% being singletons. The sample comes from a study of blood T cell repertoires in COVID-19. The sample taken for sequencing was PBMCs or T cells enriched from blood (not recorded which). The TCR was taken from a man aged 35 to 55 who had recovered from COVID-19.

For the CDR3, the DNA is TGTGCCAGCAGCTCTGGGACTAGCGGGACTTCCTACGAGCAGTACTTC. It codes for CASSSGTSGTSYEQYF. This chain joins TRBV7-6 and TRBJ2-7; TRBD2 matches 13 bases. The CDR3 totals 16 residues. V was pared by 4 bases and J by 1 base, with 4 bases of the junction left unmatched. Germline CDR1 is SGHVS and CDR2 is FNYEAQ.